This T cell receptor (beta chain) is from a study of T cell repertoires in cytomegalovirus infection (dated by TCRdb to the late 2010s). Looking at the study overall: Because public TCR beta signatures pointed to carriage of CMV infection together with the matching HLA type, the HLA type of each donor mattered for the analysis.

What the authors observed across the whole study: The ex vivo response was dominated by HLA-C-restricted CMV-specific TCR beta clonotypes, which also provided the single most frequent clonotype in two of eight donors. Cumulative frequency of public TCR beta family members discriminated carriers of CMV infection plus the relevant HLA type in this cohort and an independent 352-donor cohort.

Concerning this clonotype: The target of this receptor is not known. The junction and the germline gene differ at one end; a read error may be behind it.

TCRdb records Illumina HiSeq 1500 as the sequencer. TCRdb cleaned the public reads at Q25 with fastp, built clones with MiXCR and kept in-frame beta chains. Merged by CDR3 protein, the rows form single entries marked with the most common genes and DNA. The sample includes hundreds of thousands of distinct CDR3 sequences, with 20% to 25% observed a single time. Roughly 8% of the sample belongs to the ten largest clones. The source is a human donor in good health (CMV status not recorded). Some clones in this sample may be carry-over from other donors' samples. Sequencing input: CD8+ T cells from PBMCs.

The DNA is TGTGCCAACAGTCCCCAGGGAGGAGGCTCAAAAGAGACCCAGTACTTC. This is translated as CANSPQGGGSKETQYF. Rearrangement joined TRBV28 to TRBJ2-5; TRBD2 is possibly the D segment (6 matching bases). The CDR3 runs 16 amino acids, cysteine and phenylalanine included. Solely the CDR3 DNA is kept, with 48 bases framed from the first base. The germline V gene encodes CDR1 MDHEN and CDR2 SYDVKM.